This entry is about one T cell receptor (beta chain). Produced via immunoSEQ multiplex PCR; TCRdb's table is partial and in-frame only. The sample comprises 95,000 to 150,000 clones, 70% to 90% of which are singletons, and approximately 7.2% rests with the top ten. This specimen belongs to a study of radiotherapy plus CTLA-4 blockade in lung cancer. The CDR3 covers 13 residues. Trimming stripped 3 bases from V and 4 bases from J, with 7 bases between. CDR1 is LGHNA and CDR2 is YNFKEQ in the germline V gene. The material was peripheral blood, obtained from a patient treated with radiotherapy plus ipilimumab. This receptor was taken from a human donor with non-small cell lung cancer that progressed on radiotherapy plus ipilimumab. The chain recombines TRBV4-2 with TRBJ1-3; D not certain. The DNA for the CDR3 is TGTGCCAGCAGCCAGTCTATGGGAAACACCATATATTTT. Translation gives CASSQSMGNTIYF.